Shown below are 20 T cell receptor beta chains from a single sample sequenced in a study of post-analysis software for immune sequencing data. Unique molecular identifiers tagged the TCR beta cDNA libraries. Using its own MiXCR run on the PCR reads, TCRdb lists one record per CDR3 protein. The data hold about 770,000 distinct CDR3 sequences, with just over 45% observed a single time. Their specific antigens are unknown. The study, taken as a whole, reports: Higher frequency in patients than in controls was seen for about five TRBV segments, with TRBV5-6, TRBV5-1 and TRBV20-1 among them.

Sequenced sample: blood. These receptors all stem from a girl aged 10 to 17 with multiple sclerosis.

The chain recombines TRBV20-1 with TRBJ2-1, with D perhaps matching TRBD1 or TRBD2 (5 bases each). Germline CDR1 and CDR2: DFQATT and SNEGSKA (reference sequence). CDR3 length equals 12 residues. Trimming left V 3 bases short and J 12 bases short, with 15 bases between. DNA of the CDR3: TGCAGTGCTAGCGGGACCTACGGGTGGCAGTTCTTC. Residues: CSASGTYGWQFF.

This chain's CDR3 is CSALEDGYTF. The CDR3 nucleotides read TGCAGTGCCCTGGAGGATGGCTACACCTTC. The V and J genes are TRBV20-1 and TRBJ1-2, with D unresolved. V was pared by 6 bases and J by 6 bases, with 8 bases between. Germline CDR1 reads DFQATT; CDR2 reads SNEGSKA (reference sequence). This CDR3 spans 10 amino acids.

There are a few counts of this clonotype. The chain's CDR3 is CASSLELANEKLFF. The CDR3 DNA is TGTGCCAGCAGCTTAGAGTTGGCTAATGAAAAACTGTTTTTT. The chain links TRBV11-2 to TRBJ1-4; no definite D call. The length of the CDR3 is 14 residues. Germline lookup yields CDR1 SGHAT and CDR2 FQNNGV. Trimming removed 0 bases at V and 3 bases at J, with 5 bases between. Drawing the rest from reference TRBV11-2 and TRBJ1-4, the complete variable domain is EAGVAQSPRYKIIEKRQSVAFWCNPISGHATLYWYQQILGQGPKLLIQFQNNGVVDDSQLPKDRFSAERLKGVDSTLKIQPAKLEDSAVYLCASSLELANEKLFFGSGTQLSVL.

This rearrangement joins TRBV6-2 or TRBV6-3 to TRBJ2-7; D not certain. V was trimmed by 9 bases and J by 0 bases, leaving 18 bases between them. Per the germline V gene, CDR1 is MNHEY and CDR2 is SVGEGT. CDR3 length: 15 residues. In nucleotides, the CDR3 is TGTGCCAGTCACAAGGGCGGCCTAGTCTCCTACGAGCAGTACTTC. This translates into CASHKGGLVSYEQYF.

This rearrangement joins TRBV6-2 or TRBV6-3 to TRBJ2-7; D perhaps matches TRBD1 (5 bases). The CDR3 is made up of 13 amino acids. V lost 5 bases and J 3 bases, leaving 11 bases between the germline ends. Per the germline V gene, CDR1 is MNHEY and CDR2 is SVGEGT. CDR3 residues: CASSPDSDYEQYF. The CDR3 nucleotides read TGTGCCAGCAGTCCCGACAGTGACTACGAGCAGTACTTC.

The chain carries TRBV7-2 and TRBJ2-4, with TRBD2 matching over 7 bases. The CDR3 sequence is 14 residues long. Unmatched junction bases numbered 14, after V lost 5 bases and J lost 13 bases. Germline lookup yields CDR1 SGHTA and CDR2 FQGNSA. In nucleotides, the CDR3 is TGTGCCAGCAGCCCACCGCCGGGAGGAGTAGAGCAGTACTTC. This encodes CASSPPPGGVEQYF.

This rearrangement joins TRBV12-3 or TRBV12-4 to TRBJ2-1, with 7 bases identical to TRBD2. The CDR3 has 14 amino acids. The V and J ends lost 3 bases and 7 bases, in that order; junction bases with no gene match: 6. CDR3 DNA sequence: TGTGCCAGCAGTTTTCGGCGGGAGCTTAATGAGCAGTTCTTC. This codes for CASSFRRELNEQFF.

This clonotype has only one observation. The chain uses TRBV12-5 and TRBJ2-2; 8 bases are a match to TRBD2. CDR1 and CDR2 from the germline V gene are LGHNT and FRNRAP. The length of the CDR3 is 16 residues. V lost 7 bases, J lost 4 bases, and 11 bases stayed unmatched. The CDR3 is CASEPMGGTSTGELFF. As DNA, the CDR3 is TGTGCTAGTGAACCCATGGGCGGGACTAGCACCGGGGAGCTGTTTTTT.

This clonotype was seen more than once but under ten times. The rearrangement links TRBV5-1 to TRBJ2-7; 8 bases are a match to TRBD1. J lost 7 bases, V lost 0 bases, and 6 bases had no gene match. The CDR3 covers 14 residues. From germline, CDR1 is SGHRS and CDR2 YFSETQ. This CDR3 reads CASSLEQGVGEQYF. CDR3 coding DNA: TGCGCCAGCAGCTTGGAACAGGGGGTTGGGGAGCAGTACTTC.

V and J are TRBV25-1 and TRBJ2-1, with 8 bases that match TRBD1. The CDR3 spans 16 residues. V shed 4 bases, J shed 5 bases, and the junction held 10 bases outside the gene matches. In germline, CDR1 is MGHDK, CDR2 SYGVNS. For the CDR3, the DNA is TGTGCCAGCAGTGTTATAAGCAGGGGGCCTGACAATGAGCAGTTCTTC. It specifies CASSVISRGPDNEQFF.

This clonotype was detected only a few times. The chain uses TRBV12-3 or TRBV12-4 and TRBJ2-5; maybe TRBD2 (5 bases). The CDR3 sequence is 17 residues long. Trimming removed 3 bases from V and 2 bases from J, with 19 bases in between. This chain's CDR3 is CASSFEISENIQETQYF. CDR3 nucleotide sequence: TGTGCCAGCAGTTTTGAGATTAGCGAGAATATACAAGAGACCCAGTACTTC.

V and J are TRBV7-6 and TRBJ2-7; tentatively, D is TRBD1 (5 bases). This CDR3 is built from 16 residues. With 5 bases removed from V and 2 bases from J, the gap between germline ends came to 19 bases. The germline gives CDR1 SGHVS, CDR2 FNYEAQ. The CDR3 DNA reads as TGTGCCAGCAGCCCCCGGACCCAGACAGAGACCTACGAGCAGTACTTC. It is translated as CASSPRTQTETYEQYF.

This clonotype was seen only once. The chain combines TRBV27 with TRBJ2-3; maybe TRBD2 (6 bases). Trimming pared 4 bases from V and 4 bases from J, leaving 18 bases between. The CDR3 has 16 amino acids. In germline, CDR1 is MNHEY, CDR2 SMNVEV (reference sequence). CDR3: CASSSLTAGRADTQYF. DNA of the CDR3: TGTGCCAGCAGTTCCCTCACCGCGGGAAGGGCAGATACGCAGTATTTT.

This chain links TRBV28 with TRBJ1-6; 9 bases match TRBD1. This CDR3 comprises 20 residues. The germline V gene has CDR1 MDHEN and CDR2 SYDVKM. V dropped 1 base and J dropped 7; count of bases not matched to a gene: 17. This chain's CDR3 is CASSLLPQGLWTGENSPLHF. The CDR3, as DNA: TGTGCCAGCAGTTTATTACCACAGGGGTTGTGGACAGGGGAAAATTCACCCCTCCACTTT.

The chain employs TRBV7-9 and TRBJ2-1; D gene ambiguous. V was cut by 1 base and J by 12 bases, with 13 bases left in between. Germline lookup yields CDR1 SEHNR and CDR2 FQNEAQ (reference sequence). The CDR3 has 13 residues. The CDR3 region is CASSLGDSPGQFF. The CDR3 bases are TGTGCCAGCAGCTTAGGCGACTCACCAGGGCAGTTCTTC.

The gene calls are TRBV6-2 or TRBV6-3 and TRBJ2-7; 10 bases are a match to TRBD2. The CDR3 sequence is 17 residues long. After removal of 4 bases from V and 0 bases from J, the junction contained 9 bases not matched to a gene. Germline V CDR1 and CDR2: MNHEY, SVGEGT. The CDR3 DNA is TGTGCCAGCAGTTCTCTGGGACTAGCGTGGACCTCCTACGAGCAGTACTTC. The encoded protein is CASSSLGLAWTSYEQYF.

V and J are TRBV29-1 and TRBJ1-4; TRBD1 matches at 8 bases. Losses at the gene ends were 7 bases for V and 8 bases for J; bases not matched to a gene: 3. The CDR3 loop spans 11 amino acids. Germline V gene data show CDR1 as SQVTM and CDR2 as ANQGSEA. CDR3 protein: CSGGQGEKLFF. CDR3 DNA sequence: TGCAGCGGTGGACAGGGCGAAAAACTGTTTTTT.

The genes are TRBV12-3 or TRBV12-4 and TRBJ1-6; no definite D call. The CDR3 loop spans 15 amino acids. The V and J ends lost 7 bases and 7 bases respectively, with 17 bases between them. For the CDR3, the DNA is TGTGCCAGCACCCCCACGGTGCCACAGAATTCACCCCTCCACTTT. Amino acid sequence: CASTPTVPQNSPLHF.

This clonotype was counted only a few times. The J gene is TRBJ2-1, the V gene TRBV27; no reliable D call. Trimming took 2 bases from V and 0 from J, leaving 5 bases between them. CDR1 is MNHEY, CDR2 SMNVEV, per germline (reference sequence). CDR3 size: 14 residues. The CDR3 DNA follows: TGTGCCAGCAGTTTAACAAACTCCTACAATGAGCAGTTCTTC. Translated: CASSLTNSYNEQFF.

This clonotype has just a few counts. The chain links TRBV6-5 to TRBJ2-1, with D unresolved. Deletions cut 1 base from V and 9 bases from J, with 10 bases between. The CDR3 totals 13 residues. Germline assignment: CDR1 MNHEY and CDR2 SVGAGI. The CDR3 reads CASSYLDRSEQFF. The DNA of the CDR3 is TGTGCCAGCAGTTACTTGGACCGCAGTGAGCAGTTCTTC.